The clone carrying this T cell receptor beta chain appeared once. A read error may produce the germline difference seen at one junction end. TCRdb reanalysed the 5' RACE reads using MiXCR and keeps one entry per CDR3 protein. This table has some 600,000 distinct CDR3 sequences, approximately 15% appearing once. Germline assignment: CDR1 MGHRA and CDR2 YSYEKL. CDR3 length equals 15 residues. This sample is part of a study of T-cell memory formation after mild COVID-19. This sequence joins TRBV4-1 and TRBJ1-1; 11 bases fit TRBD1. This sequence was found in an adult woman who had mild COVID-19 (a few samples of this study predate the infection). Cell type and time point are not known. The sample comprised PBMCs or a T cell subset sorted from them (not recorded which). The CDR3 sequence: CASSRRDRGGIETFF. CDR3 nucleotides: TGCGCCAGCAGCCGCCGGGACAGGGGGGGAATTGAAACTTTCTTT.